Below, 3 T cell receptor beta chains from the same sample are listed, as sequenced in a study of beta chain features in type 1 diabetes. Expressed TCRB transcripts were sequenced because the entire RNA isolate underwent reverse transcription. Measured with immunoSEQ multiplex PCR; TCRdb has only the in-frame clones, and not every one. This table holds 200,000 to 250,000 clones, approximately 10% found once. Specimen: central memory CD4+ T cells from blood. The receptors originated from a man younger than 35 in good health.

This clone was found a few times. The CDR3 spells CASSQRRQGRLLTF. The CDR3 DNA reads TGTGCCAGCAGTCAACGGCGGCAGGGTCGGCTCCTCACCTTC. This rearrangement joins TRBV27 to TRBJ1-2; possibly TRBD1 for D (5 bases). V was pared by 5 bases and J by 13 bases, with 23 bases between. Germline V gene data show CDR1 as MNHEY and CDR2 as SMNVEV (reference sequence). This CDR3 is 14 amino acids long.

This clone has more than one count but fewer than ten. The genes are TRBV2 and TRBJ2-3; tentatively, D is TRBD1 (5 bases). CDR1 is SNHLY, CDR2 FYNNEI, per germline. This CDR3 contains 15 residues. V shed 0 bases and J shed 6 bases, with 13 bases lying between them. CDR3 loop: CASSEALLKGDTQYF. The CDR3 DNA is TGTGCCAGCAGTGAAGCGCTTCTGAAGGGGGATACGCAGTATTTT. The whole variable domain, filled in from reference TRBV2 and TRBJ2-3, reads EPEVTQTPSHQVTQMGQEVILRCVPISNHLYFYWYRQILGQKVEFLVSFYNNEISEKSEIFDDQFSVERPDGSNFTLKIRSTKLEDSAMYFCASSEALLKGDTQYFGPGTRLTVL.

Only a few counts were recorded for this clone. The V and J genes are TRBV7-9 and TRBJ2-5; D might be TRBD1 or TRBD2, each matching 5 bases. The CDR3 covers 15 residues. Germline V lookup: CDR1 SEHNR, CDR2 FQNEAQ (reference sequence). V lost 1 base and J 5 bases, leaving 14 bases between the germline ends. CDR3 sequence (DNA): TGTGCCAGCAGCTTAGTGGGGACCCCTGTGGAGACCCAGTACTTC. Residues: CASSLVGTPVETQYF.